This record concerns one TCR beta chain sequence. What antigen it recognizes has not been identified. Base qualities were left out, and no much larger clone turns up one base away. This specimen belongs to a study of blood T cell repertoires in COVID-19 (dated by TCRdb to 2018 to 2021). About the investigation overall: Samples covering the acute and convalescent phases of COVID-19 were provided by collaborators in the United States, Italy and Spain. The prospective study material was composed of cDNA or gDNA derived from T cells, B-cell-depleted T cells, or PBMCs. The dataset comprised deeply sampled blood TCRbeta repertoires from subjects exposed to, actively infected with, or recovered from COVID-19. The repertoires were made available in a free public database intended to serve as a resource for research on the immune response to SARS-CoV-2. The samples were drawn from two sources: the first 160 participants of the ongoing ImmuneRACE study, and approximately 1,300 subjects contributed by 6 global collaborators. Sample metadata almost always included a de-identified subject ID, COVID-19 status, age in years and sex. Where available, HLA class I and class II types were obtained from metadata supplied by the sample provider rather than from assay-based typing. General study outcomes and caveats: How much clinical and demographic metadata was included differed by source and by participant, and the metadata was provided uncurated.

The immunoSEQ Assay, a bias-controlled multiplex PCR, was used to amplify TCRbeta CDR3 regions from genomic DNA. Regarding the original processing steps: Within the assay, amplification of reference gene primers was used to estimate how many nucleated cells each sample contained. Sequence reads were collapsed and filtered to measure the absolute abundance of every unique TCRbeta CDR3 rearrangement. For each sample, productive Simpson clonality was calculated as the square root of Simpson's diversity index across productive rearrangements. Imported from immuneACCESS, the table was reduced by TCRdb to in-frame sequences with V and J called. These copies leave out some clones; in studies compared against another copy, an unresolved V gene accounts for under half, and the cause of the remainder is not known. The D gene and trimming were derived from the DNA, and the V and J assignments and clone size from that table. Counted in this sample were about 150,000 clones; around 80% of them appeared once. 0.5% to 0.65% of the sample is taken by the ten largest.

The collaborating institutions used their own protocols to collect whole blood in K2EDTA tubes. Collaborator samples were shipped for TCRbeta analysis as frozen whole blood, isolated PBMCs, or DNA extracted from either sample type. V has 0 bases trimmed and J has 8 bases trimmed; junction bases matching no gene number 15. Sequences LGHDT (CDR1) and YNNKEL (CDR2) are obtained from the germline V gene (reference sequence). Inclusive of the bounding cysteine and phenylalanine, the CDR3 is 18 residues long. CDR3 DNA is the only sequence kept; it has 54 bases, read in frame from the first base. This TCR came from a man aged 55 to 69 with acute or convalescent COVID-19. Recombination connected TRBV3-1 (or the pseudogene TRBV3-2) to TRBJ2-1, and TRBD2 matches 8 of the central bases. The sample was peripheral blood. CDR3 loop: CASSQEFSAGVGLHEQFF. The DNA sequence is TGTGCCAGCAGCCAAGAATTCTCAGCGGGAGTTGGTCTTCATGAGCAGTTCTTC.